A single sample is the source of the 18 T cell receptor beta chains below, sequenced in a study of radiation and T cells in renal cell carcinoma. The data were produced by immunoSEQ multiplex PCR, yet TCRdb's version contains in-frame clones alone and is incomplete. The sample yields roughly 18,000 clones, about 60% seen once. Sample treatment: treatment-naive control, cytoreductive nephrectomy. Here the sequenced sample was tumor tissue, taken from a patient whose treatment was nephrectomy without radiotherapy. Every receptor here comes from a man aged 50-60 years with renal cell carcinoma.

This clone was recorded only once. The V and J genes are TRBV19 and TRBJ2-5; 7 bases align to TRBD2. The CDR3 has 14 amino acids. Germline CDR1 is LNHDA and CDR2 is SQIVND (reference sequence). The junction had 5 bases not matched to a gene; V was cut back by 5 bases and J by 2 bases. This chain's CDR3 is CASSSSGGQETQYF. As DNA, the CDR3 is TGTGCCAGTAGTTCCTCGGGGGGTCAAGAGACCCAGTACTTC.

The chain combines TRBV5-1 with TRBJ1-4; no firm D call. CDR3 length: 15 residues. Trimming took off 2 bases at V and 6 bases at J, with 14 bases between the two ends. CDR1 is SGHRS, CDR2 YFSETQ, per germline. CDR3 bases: TGCGCCAGCAGCTTTTTAGCCGGTGGTGATGAAAAACTGTTTTTT. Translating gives CASSFLAGGDEKLFF.

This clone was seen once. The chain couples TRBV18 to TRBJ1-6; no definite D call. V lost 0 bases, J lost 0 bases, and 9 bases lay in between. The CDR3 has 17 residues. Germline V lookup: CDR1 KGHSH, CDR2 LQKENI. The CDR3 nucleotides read TGTGCCAGCTCACCACCGGGAGAGAGCTCCTATAATTCACCCCTCCACTTT. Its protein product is CASSPPGESSYNSPLHF.

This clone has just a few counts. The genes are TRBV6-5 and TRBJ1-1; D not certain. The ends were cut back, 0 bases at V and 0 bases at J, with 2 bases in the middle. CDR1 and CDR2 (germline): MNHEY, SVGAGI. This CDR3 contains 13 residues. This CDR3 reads CASSYSMNTEAFF. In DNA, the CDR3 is TGTGCCAGCAGTTACTCGATGAACACTGAAGCTTTCTTT.

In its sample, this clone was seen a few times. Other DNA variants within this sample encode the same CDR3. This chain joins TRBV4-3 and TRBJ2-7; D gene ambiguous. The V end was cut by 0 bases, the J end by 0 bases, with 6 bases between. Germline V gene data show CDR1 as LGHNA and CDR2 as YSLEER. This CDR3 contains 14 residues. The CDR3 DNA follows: TGCGCCAGCAGCCAAGATAGGAGCTCCTACGAGCAGTACTTC. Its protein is CASSQDRSSYEQYF.

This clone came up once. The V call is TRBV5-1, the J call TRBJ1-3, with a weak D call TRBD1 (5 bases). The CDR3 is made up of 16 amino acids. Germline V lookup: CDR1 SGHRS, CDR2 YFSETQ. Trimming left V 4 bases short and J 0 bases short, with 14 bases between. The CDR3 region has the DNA TGCGCCAGCAGCCTCGGGGACTTATACTCTGGAAACACCATATATTTT. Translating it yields CASSLGDLYSGNTIYF.

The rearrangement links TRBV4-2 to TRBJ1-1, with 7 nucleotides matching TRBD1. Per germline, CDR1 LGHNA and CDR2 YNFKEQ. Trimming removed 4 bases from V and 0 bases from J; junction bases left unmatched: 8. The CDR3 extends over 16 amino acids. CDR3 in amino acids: CASSRDKTGLNTEAFF. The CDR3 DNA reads TGTGCCAGCAGCCGGGATAAGACAGGGCTGAACACTGAAGCTTTCTTT.

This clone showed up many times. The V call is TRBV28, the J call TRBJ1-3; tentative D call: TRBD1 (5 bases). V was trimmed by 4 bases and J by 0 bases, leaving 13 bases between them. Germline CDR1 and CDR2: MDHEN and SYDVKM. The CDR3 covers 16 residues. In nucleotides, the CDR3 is TGTGCCAGCAGTTCCCAGAAGGGGAGCTCTGGAAACACCATATATTTT. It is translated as CASSSQKGSSGNTIYF. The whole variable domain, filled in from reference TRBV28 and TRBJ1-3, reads DVKVTQSSRYLVKRTGEKVFLECVQDMDHENMFWYRQDPGLGLRLIYFSYDVKMKEKGDIPEGYSVSREKKERFSLILESASTNQTSMYLCASSSQKGSSGNTIYFGEGSWLTVV.

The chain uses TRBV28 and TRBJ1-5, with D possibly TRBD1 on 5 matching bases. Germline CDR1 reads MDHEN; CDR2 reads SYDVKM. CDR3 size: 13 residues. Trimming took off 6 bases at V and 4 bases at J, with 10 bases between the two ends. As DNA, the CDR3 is TGTGCCAGCAGCTCTGACAGTAATCAGCCCCAGCATTTT. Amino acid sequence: CASSSDSNQPQHF.

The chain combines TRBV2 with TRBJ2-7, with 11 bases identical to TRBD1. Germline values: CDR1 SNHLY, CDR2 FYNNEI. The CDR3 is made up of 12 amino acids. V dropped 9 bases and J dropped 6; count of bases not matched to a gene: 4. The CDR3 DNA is TGTGCCAGTGGACAGGGGGCGGGCGAGCAGTACTTC. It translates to CASGQGAGEQYF.

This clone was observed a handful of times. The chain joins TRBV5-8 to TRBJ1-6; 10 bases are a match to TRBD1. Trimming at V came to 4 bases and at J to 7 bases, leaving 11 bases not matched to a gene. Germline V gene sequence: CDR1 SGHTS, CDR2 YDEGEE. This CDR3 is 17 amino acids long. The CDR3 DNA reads TGTGCCAGCAGCCCTCTCCGGACAGGGGGTGACAATTCACCCCTCCACTTT. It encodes CASSPLRTGGDNSPLHF.

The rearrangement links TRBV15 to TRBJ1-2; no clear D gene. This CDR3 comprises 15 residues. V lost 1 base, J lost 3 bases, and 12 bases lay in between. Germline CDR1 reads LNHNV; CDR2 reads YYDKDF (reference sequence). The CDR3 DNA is TGTGCCACCAGCAGAGTAAAGGACCCTGACTATGGCTACACCTTC. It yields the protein CATSRVKDPDYGYTF.

CDR3: CASSLVLITGELFF. In nucleotides, the CDR3 is TGTGCCAGCAGCTTAGTCTTAATCACCGGGGAGCTGTTTTTT. The V call is TRBV11-2, the J call TRBJ2-2; D unresolved. The V end was cut by 1 base, the J end by 4 bases, with 7 bases between. From germline, CDR1 is SGHAT and CDR2 FQNNGV. There are 14 residues in the CDR3.

CDR3 sequence (DNA): TGTGCCAGCAGCTTAGGCTGGGGGGGGACCACTGAAGCTTTCTTT. This translates into CASSLGWGGTTEAFF. V is TRBV7-2 and J is TRBJ1-1; D is possibly TRBD1 (5 bases). Trimming shortened V by 1 base and J by 4 bases, and 13 bases separated the two germline ends. Germline CDR1 reads SGHTA; CDR2 reads FQGNSA. The CDR3 consists of 15 residues.

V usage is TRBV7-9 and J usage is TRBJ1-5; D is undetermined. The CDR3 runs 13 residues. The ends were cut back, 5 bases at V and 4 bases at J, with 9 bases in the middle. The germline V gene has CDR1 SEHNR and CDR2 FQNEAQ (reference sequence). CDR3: CASSIQENQPQHF. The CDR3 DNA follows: TGTGCCAGCAGCATCCAGGAAAATCAGCCCCAGCATTTT.

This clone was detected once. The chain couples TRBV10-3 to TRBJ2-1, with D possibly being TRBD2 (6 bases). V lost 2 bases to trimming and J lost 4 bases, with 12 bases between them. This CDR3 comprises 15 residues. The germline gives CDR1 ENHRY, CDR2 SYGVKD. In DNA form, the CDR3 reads TGTGCCATCAGTGAGGTGACGGCGGGGTACAATGAGCAGTTCTTC. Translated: CAISEVTAGYNEQFF.

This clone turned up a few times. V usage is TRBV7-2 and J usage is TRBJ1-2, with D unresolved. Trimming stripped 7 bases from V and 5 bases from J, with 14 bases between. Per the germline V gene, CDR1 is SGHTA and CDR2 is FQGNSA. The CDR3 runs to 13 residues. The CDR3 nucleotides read TGTGCCAGCACCCAACGGTCCGGTTATGGCTACACCTTC. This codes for CASTQRSGYGYTF.

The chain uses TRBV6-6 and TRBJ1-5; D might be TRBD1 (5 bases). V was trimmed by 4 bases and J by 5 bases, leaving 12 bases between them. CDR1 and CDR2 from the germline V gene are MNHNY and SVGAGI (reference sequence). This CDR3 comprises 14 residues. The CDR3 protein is CASSSQGIHQPQHF. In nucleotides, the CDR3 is TGTGCCAGCAGTTCCCAGGGTATCCATCAGCCCCAGCATTTT.